This TCR beta chain was captured in a study of regulatory T cells in long-lasting Graves disease. V was trimmed by 5 bases and J by 15 bases, leaving 17 bases between them. CDR1 and CDR2 (germline): SEHNR, FQNEAQ (reference sequence). The CDR3 extends over 12 amino acids. As for this clonotype: The target antigen is unknown.

Regarding the study as a whole: Relative to newly diagnosed Graves' patients, persistent ones had lower TCR diversity.

Time point reported: newly diagnosed GD, antithyroid drugs for less than 3 months. Extracted RNA from PBMCs served as the source of the TCR library. Library construction for TCR beta used iRepertoire HTBI primers and Arm-PCR of CDR3 regions. TCRdb independently ran MiXCR on the multiplex PCR reads; one entry per CDR3 protein. The sample shows around 500,000 distinct CDR3 sequences, about 16% of them seen only once. This sample was also put to use in a study of T cells in Graves' hyperthyroidism and ophthalmopathy. As that report states: The HTBI primer set served for first-round RT-PCR of the TCR CDR3. Blood samples included most of the expanded thyroid clonotypes exceeding 0.001.

The TCR sequence derives from a woman aged 40-65 years with Graves disease. This specimen consisted of peripheral blood mononuclear cells (PBMCs), obtained at new diagnosis, from a patient treated with antithyroid drugs. The genes are TRBV7-9 and TRBJ2-1, with D unresolved. This chain's CDR3 is CASSTMGRMLFF. The CDR3 bases are TGTGCCAGCAGCACAATGGGTCGGATGTTGTTCTTC.